This T cell receptor beta chain comes out of a study of CD8+ T cells in alopecia areata. Concerning this clone itself: Its target is not known.

Treatment: oral pan-JAK inhibitor, 5-10 mg twice daily. Extraction of RNA preceded its reverse transcription into cDNA, which served as the sequencing template. The protocol was immunoSEQ multiplex PCR, while the TCRdb copy is restricted to in-frame clones and leaves out a portion. The sample holds some 200,000 clones, nearly 60% seen once. In germline, CDR1 is SGHTA, CDR2 FQGNSA. The ends were cut back, 0 bases at V and 5 bases at J, with 5 bases in the middle. There are 13 residues in the CDR3. Study-level results: Numerous clones, expanded in lesions, remained in scalp and blood during tofacitinib.

The TCR was taken from a human donor with alopecia areata. The V and J genes are TRBV7-2 and TRBJ2-1; unclear D gene. Sequenced here: CD4+ T cells sorted from blood, sampled at week 24, from a patient treated with tofacitinib. The CDR3 DNA is TGTGCCAGCAGCTTAGCCTACGACAATGAGCAGTTCTTC. It specifies CASSLAYDNEQFF.